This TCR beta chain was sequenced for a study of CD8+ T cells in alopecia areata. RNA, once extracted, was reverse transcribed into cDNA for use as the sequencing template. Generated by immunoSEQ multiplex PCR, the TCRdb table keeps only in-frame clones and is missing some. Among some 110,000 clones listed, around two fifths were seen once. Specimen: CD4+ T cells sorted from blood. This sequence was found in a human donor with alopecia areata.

CDR3 nucleotides: TGCAGCGTTGATGGCAGTTTGGGGACCCAGTACTTC. It specifies CSVDGSLGTQYF. The chain employs TRBV29-1 and TRBJ2-5; no reliable D call. The CDR3 has 12 amino acids. V lost 3 bases and J 7 bases, leaving 12 bases between the germline ends. The germline V gene has CDR1 SQVTM and CDR2 ANQGSEA.